This TCR beta chain was observed in a study of regulatory T cells in long-lasting Graves disease. General study findings and limits: Comparison showed that persistent patients shared more public clonotypes (about 2,600) than new patients (about 880). Patients with persistent disease showed a bias toward TRBV28, TRBJ1-2 and TRBJ2-5.

Indicated time point: newly diagnosed GD, antithyroid drugs for less than 3 months. After RNA was extracted from PBMCs, the TCR library was made from it. Worth noting for this clonotype: Antigen: not known.

The CDR3 is 15 amino acids. CDR1 LNHDA and CDR2 SQIVND come from the germline V gene (reference sequence). Deletions cut 3 bases from V and 1 base from J, with 12 bases between. To make TCR beta libraries, researchers used iRepertoire HTBI primers and Arm-PCR of CDR3 regions. TCRdb passed the multiplex PCR reads through MiXCR, listing each CDR3 protein once. Altogether a few hundred thousand distinct CDR3 sequences are present, 12% being singletons, with the ten largest covering around 18%. Separately, the same data were catalogued under a study of T cells in Graves' hyperthyroidism and ophthalmopathy. From that second work: Clinical symptoms, serum thyroxine, TRAb, thyroid ultrasound and orbital computed tomography informed diagnoses. The HTBI primer set was used in a first-round RT-PCR of the TCR CDR3.

The sequence derives from a woman younger than 35 with Graves disease. This rearrangement joins TRBV19 to TRBJ1-1; no reliable D call. The specimen comprised peripheral blood mononuclear cells (PBMCs), sampled at new diagnosis, from a patient treated with antithyroid drugs. DNA of the CDR3: TGTGCCAGTAGTATCTATTTAAACTCGAACACTGAAGCTTTCTTT. Encoded protein: CASSIYLNSNTEAFF.